This TCR beta chain was captured by sequencing in a study of CD8 T cells in ankylosing spondylitis. Findings and limits, study-wide: Significant enrichment of disease-linked clones was reportedly seen in matched ankylosing spondylitis synovial fluid. Both synovial fluid and blood in reactive arthritis had previously been reported to carry some motif variants. What seemed typical of ankylosing spondylitis blood was a TCR beta motif built from several highly homologous variants.

Preparation of TCR beta libraries was done by quantitative 5'-RACE with molecular barcodes. Each CDR3 protein is one row after TCRdb ran MiXCR on the 5' RACE reads. The sample has around 340,000 distinct CDR3 sequences, 20% to 25% seen once. Germline CDR1 MGHRA, CDR2 YSYEKL. The CDR3 has 14 residues. The V end lost 3 bases, the J end lost 2 bases, and 11 bases lay between the germline ends. On this clonotype: No antigen is known for it.

This clonotype was sampled from a male donor with ankylosing spondylitis or in good health (not recorded which). The sequencing input was blood, either unsorted or a sorted T cell fraction (not recorded which). The rearrangement links TRBV4-1 to TRBJ2-7; the D gene is possibly TRBD1 (6 bases). Written as DNA, the CDR3 is TGCGCCAGCAGCCATCGGGACACGACCTACGAGCAGTACTTC. This encodes CASSHRDTTYEQYF.